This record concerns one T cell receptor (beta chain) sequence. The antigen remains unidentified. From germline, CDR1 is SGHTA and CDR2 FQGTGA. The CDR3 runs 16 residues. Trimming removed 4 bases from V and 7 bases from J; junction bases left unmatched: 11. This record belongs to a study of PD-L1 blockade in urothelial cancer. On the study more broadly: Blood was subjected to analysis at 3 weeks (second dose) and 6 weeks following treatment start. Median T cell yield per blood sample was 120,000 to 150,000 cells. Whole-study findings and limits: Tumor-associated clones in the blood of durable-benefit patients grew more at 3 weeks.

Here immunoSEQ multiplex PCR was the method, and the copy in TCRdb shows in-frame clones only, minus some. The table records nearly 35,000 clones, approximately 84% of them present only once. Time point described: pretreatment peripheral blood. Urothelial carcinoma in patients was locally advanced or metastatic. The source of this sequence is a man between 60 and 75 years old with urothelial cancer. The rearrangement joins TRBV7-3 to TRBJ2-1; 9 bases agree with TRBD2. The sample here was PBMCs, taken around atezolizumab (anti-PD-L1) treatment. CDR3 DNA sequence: TGTGCCAGCAGCTCCACGGGGGCTAGCGGGAAAAATGAGCAGTTCTTC. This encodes CASSSTGASGKNEQFF.